These T cell receptor beta chains were read from a single sample in a study of CD4 T cells in relation to SARS-CoV-2 and coronaviruses. TCRdb's table, derived via immunoSEQ multiplex PCR, lists solely in-frame clones and lacks some. This table has more than 20,000 clones, about three fifths appearing once. The antigens for these receptors are not known. Sequencing input: CD4+ T cells from PBMCs, cultured in vitro. Receptors were obtained from a human donor in good health. CDR3s include the opening cysteine and the closing phenylalanine or tryptophan. D genes are given only for firm matches. The listing skips clone size in some rows; elsewhere it reads once, few, many or a size class.

cdr3_aa: CASGLGTGTFLPQHF; cdr3_nt: TGTGCTAGTGGTTTGGGGACCGGGACGTTTCTGCCCCAGCATTTT; j_call: TRBJ1-5; clone_size: -; d_call: -; v_call: TRBV12-5
cdr3_aa: CASGLGTGVPLHF; cdr3_nt: TGTGCTAGTGGTTTGGGGACAGGGGTACCCCTCCACTTT; j_call: TRBJ1-6; clone_size: -; d_call: TRBD1; v_call: TRBV12-5
cdr3_aa: CAISWTVPGTQYF; cdr3_nt: TGTGCCATCAGTTGGACAGTCCCAGGGACCCAGTACTTC; j_call: TRBJ2-5; clone_size: -; d_call: -; v_call: TRBV10-3
cdr3_aa: CASRFTFRLETQYF; cdr3_nt: TGCGCCAGCAGGTTTACCTTCCGGTTAGAGACCCAGTACTTC; j_call: TRBJ2-5; clone_size: -; d_call: -; v_call: TRBV5-1
cdr3_aa: CASSLVGQGPHNEQFF; cdr3_nt: TGTGCCAGCAGCTTAGTGGGACAGGGACCCCACAATGAGCAGTTCTTC; j_call: TRBJ2-1; clone_size: -; d_call: TRBD1; v_call: TRBV7-6
cdr3_aa: CASSELYEQYF; cdr3_nt: TGTGCCAGCAGTGAACTATACGAGCAGTACTTC; j_call: TRBJ2-7; clone_size: -; d_call: -; v_call: TRBV6-1
cdr3_aa: CASSQDSRVSEQFF; cdr3_nt: TGTGCCAGCAGTCAAGACAGTCGTGTTAGTGAGCAGTTCTTC; j_call: TRBJ2-1; clone_size: -; d_call: -; v_call: TRBV11-2
cdr3_aa: CASSPSGERRSYTF; cdr3_nt: TGTGCCAGCTCACCTTCAGGGGAGCGAAGGAGCTACACCTTC; j_call: TRBJ1-2; clone_size: -; d_call: -; v_call: TRBV18
cdr3_aa: CASSYNEQFF; cdr3_nt: TGTGCCAGCAGCTACAATGAGCAGTTCTTC; j_call: TRBJ2-1; clone_size: -; d_call: -; v_call: TRBV19
cdr3_aa: CASSFSSGNEQFF; cdr3_nt: TGTGCCAGCAGCTTCTCTAGCGGCAATGAGCAGTTCTTC; j_call: TRBJ2-1; clone_size: few; d_call: TRBD2; v_call: TRBV9
cdr3_aa: CASSQDLLAGGLQYF; cdr3_nt: TGCGCCAGCAGCCAAGATTTACTAGCCGGAGGGCTTCAGTACTTC; j_call: TRBJ2-4; clone_size: -; d_call: -; v_call: TRBV4-3
cdr3_aa: CASSYPGGLVYEQYF; cdr3_nt: TGTGCCAGCAGTTACCCGGGAGGACTGGTATACGAGCAGTACTTC; j_call: TRBJ2-7; clone_size: -; d_call: TRBD2; v_call: TRBV6-5
cdr3_aa: CASSTRDRDEKLFF; cdr3_nt: TGTGCCAGCAGCACCCGGGACAGGGATGAAAAACTGTTTTTT; j_call: TRBJ1-4; clone_size: few; d_call: -; v_call: TRBV21-1
cdr3_aa: CASSLQRGADTQYF; cdr3_nt: TGTGCCAGCAGCCTACAGCGGGGGGCAGATACGCAGTATTTT; j_call: TRBJ2-3; clone_size: -; d_call: TRBD2; v_call: TRBV7-9
cdr3_aa: CASSQDRQGNEKLFF; cdr3_nt: TGCGCCAGCAGCCAAGATCGTCAGGGAAATGAAAAACTGTTTTTT; j_call: TRBJ1-4; clone_size: few; d_call: -; v_call: TRBV4-1
cdr3_aa: CASSQDVDNGSQPQHF; cdr3_nt: TGTGCCAGCAGCCAAGATGTGGATAATGGGAGTCAGCCCCAGCATTTT; j_call: TRBJ1-5; clone_size: once; d_call: -; v_call: TRBV3-1/TRBV3-2
cdr3_aa: CASSLAGGYSNQPQHF; cdr3_nt: TGTGCCAGCAGCTTAGCGGGGGGCTATAGCAATCAGCCCCAGCATTTT; j_call: TRBJ1-5; clone_size: -; d_call: -; v_call: TRBV7-2
cdr3_aa: CASSPPGTGGGLEQFF; cdr3_nt: TGTGCCAGCAGCCCGCCCGGGACAGGGGGTGGACTTGAGCAGTTCTTC; j_call: TRBJ2-1; clone_size: -; d_call: TRBD1; v_call: TRBV11-2
cdr3_aa: CASSDRDLFTIQYF; cdr3_nt: TGTGCCAGCAGTGACAGGGACTTGTTCACCATTCAGTACTTC; j_call: TRBJ2-4; clone_size: -; d_call: -; v_call: TRBV2
cdr3_aa: CASRIQGANYGYTF; cdr3_nt: TGTGCCAGCAGGATTCAGGGGGCGAACTATGGCTACACCTTC; j_call: TRBJ1-2; clone_size: -; d_call: TRBD1; v_call: TRBV6-6
cdr3_aa: CASSIEWGASNSPLHF; cdr3_nt: TGTGCCAGTAGTATAGAGTGGGGGGCCTCCAATTCACCCCTCCACTTT; j_call: TRBJ1-6; clone_size: -; d_call: -; v_call: TRBV19
cdr3_aa: CASSLGQANTEAFF; cdr3_nt: TGTGCCAGCAGCTTAGGTCAGGCGAACACTGAAGCTTTCTTT; j_call: TRBJ1-1; clone_size: -; d_call: -; v_call: TRBV7-9
cdr3_aa: CASSQRGGTEAFF; cdr3_nt: TGCGCCAGCAGCCAAAGGGGGGGTACTGAAGCTTTCTTT; j_call: TRBJ1-1; clone_size: -; d_call: -; v_call: TRBV4-1
cdr3_aa: CASSQAGAGTEAFF; cdr3_nt: TGTGCCAGCAGCCAAGCTGGCGCGGGCACTGAAGCTTTCTTT; j_call: TRBJ1-1; clone_size: -; d_call: -; v_call: TRBV4-2
cdr3_aa: CASSLLSSSNEQFF; cdr3_nt: TGTGCCAGCAGCTTACTCAGCAGCTCCAATGAGCAGTTCTTC; j_call: TRBJ2-1; clone_size: -; d_call: -; v_call: TRBV7-3
cdr3_aa: CAWSVLGVAGYTF; cdr3_nt: TGTGCCTGGAGTGTACTGGGGGTCGCTGGCTACACCTTC; j_call: TRBJ1-2; clone_size: -; d_call: -; v_call: TRBV30
cdr3_aa: CASSERGTSGSTDTQYF; cdr3_nt: TGTGCCAGCAGTGAAAGGGGGACTAGCGGGAGCACAGATACGCAGTATTTT; j_call: TRBJ2-3; clone_size: -; d_call: TRBD2; v_call: TRBV6-1
cdr3_aa: CASSLVGSYGYTF; cdr3_nt: TGTGCCAGCAGCTTGGTTGGATCCTATGGCTACACCTTC; j_call: TRBJ1-2; clone_size: -; d_call: -; v_call: TRBV5-8
cdr3_aa: CAISDAQSARRSDTQYF; cdr3_nt: TGTGCCATCAGTGACGCACAGTCCGCTAGGAGAAGCGATACGCAGTATTTT; j_call: TRBJ2-3; clone_size: few; d_call: -; v_call: TRBV10-3
cdr3_aa: CASSLVAAGGLWEQFF; cdr3_nt: TGTGCCAGCAGCTTAGTTGCAGCGGGGGGGCTTTGGGAGCAGTTCTTC; j_call: TRBJ2-1; clone_size: few; d_call: TRBD2; v_call: TRBV7-2
cdr3_aa: CASNEGYNEQFF; cdr3_nt: TGCGCCAGCAACGAGGGGTACAATGAGCAGTTCTTC; j_call: TRBJ2-1; clone_size: -; d_call: -; v_call: TRBV10-2
cdr3_aa: CASSYAGTGGYEQYF; cdr3_nt: TGTGCCAGCAGTTACGCCGGGACAGGGGGCTACGAGCAGTACTTC; j_call: TRBJ2-7; clone_size: -; d_call: TRBD1; v_call: TRBV6-5
cdr3_aa: CASKGRLMLPTGYTF; cdr3_nt: TGCGCCAGCAAAGGCAGGCTCATGCTGCCGACTGGCTACACCTTC; j_call: TRBJ1-2; clone_size: -; d_call: -; v_call: TRBV10-2
cdr3_aa: CASSQGAGTRGEQYF; cdr3_nt: TGTGCCAGCAGCCAAGGGGCCGGGACTAGGGGCGAGCAGTACTTC; j_call: TRBJ2-7; clone_size: few; d_call: TRBD2; v_call: TRBV3-1/TRBV3-2
cdr3_aa: CASSQDVAGGTYNEQFF; cdr3_nt: TGTGCCAGCAGCCAAGATGTCGCGGGAGGGACCTACAATGAGCAGTTCTTC; j_call: TRBJ2-1; clone_size: few; d_call: TRBD2; v_call: TRBV3-1/TRBV3-2
cdr3_aa: CASSLVGPPGQPQHF; cdr3_nt: TGTGCCAGCAGCTTAGTCGGCCCCCCGGGGCAGCCCCAGCATTTT; j_call: TRBJ1-5; clone_size: -; d_call: -; v_call: TRBV7-8
cdr3_aa: CASSDMGSPYGYTF; cdr3_nt: TGTGCCAGCAGTGACATGGGTTCTCCATATGGCTACACCTTC; j_call: TRBJ1-2; clone_size: few; d_call: -; v_call: TRBV2
cdr3_aa: CASSRLGFGQETQYF; cdr3_nt: TGTGCCAGCAGTAGACTGGGGTTTGGGCAAGAGACCCAGTACTTC; j_call: TRBJ2-5; clone_size: -; d_call: -; v_call: TRBV7-9
cdr3_aa: CASSLYRVNEKLFF; cdr3_nt: TGTGCCAGCAGCTTATACAGGGTTAATGAAAAACTGTTTTTT; j_call: TRBJ1-4; clone_size: -; d_call: -; v_call: TRBV5-6
cdr3_aa: CASRRTGGNQPQHF; cdr3_nt: TGTGCCAGCAGGCGGACGGGCGGGAATCAGCCCCAGCATTTT; j_call: TRBJ1-5; clone_size: -; d_call: -; v_call: TRBV6-5
cdr3_aa: CASSRDPGSDQPQHF; cdr3_nt: TGTGCCAGCAGCCGAGACCCGGGCTCCGATCAGCCCCAGCATTTT; j_call: TRBJ1-5; clone_size: -; d_call: -; v_call: TRBV9
cdr3_aa: CASSPPGQGYTIYF; cdr3_nt: TGTGCCAGCTCACCGCCGGGACAGGGGTACACCATATATTTT; j_call: TRBJ1-3; clone_size: -; d_call: TRBD1; v_call: TRBV18
cdr3_aa: CSAKGRLSSYEQYF; cdr3_nt: TGCAGCGCCAAGGGGCGTCTGAGCTCCTACGAGCAGTACTTC; j_call: TRBJ2-7; clone_size: -; d_call: -; v_call: TRBV29-1
cdr3_aa: CAISPQAGALGGELFF; cdr3_nt: TGTGCCATCAGCCCCCAAGCGGGAGCGTTGGGCGGGGAGCTGTTTTTT; j_call: TRBJ2-2; clone_size: -; d_call: TRBD2; v_call: TRBV10-3
cdr3_aa: CASTTYFSGRARHEQFF; cdr3_nt: TGTGCCAGCACTACCTACTTTAGCGGGAGGGCACGCCATGAGCAGTTCTTC; j_call: TRBJ2-1; clone_size: -; d_call: TRBD2; v_call: TRBV27
cdr3_aa: CASSSQYEQYF; cdr3_nt: TGTGCCAGCAGTTCCCAGTACGAGCAGTACTTC; j_call: TRBJ2-7; clone_size: few; d_call: -; v_call: TRBV12-3/TRBV12-4
cdr3_aa: CASSGTSGSWGGELFF; cdr3_nt: TGTGCCAGCAGCGGAACTAGCGGGAGTTGGGGCGGGGAGCTGTTTTTT; j_call: TRBJ2-2; clone_size: -; d_call: TRBD2; v_call: TRBV9
cdr3_aa: CASSEGLAGGITQYF; cdr3_nt: TGTGCCAGCAGTGAGGGACTAGCGGGAGGAATTACGCAGTATTTT; j_call: TRBJ2-3; clone_size: few; d_call: TRBD2; v_call: TRBV9
cdr3_aa: CASSLFQYSSYNEQFF; cdr3_nt: TGCGCCAGCAGCTTGTTCCAGTATAGCTCCTACAATGAGCAGTTCTTC; j_call: TRBJ2-1; clone_size: -; d_call: -; v_call: TRBV5-1
cdr3_aa: CASSQDLLTYEQYF; cdr3_nt: TGTGCCAGCAGCCAAGACCTCCTGACCTACGAGCAGTACTTC; j_call: TRBJ2-7; clone_size: -; d_call: -; v_call: TRBV3-1/TRBV3-2
cdr3_aa: CASSPHGGAPQYF; cdr3_nt: TGTGCCAGCAGCCCCCATGGGGGGGCTCCGCAGTATTTT; j_call: TRBJ2-3; clone_size: -; d_call: -; v_call: TRBV7-2
cdr3_aa: CASSAHRDINEAFF; cdr3_nt: TGTGCCAGTAGTGCTCACCGGGACATAAATGAAGCTTTCTTT; j_call: TRBJ1-1; clone_size: -; d_call: -; v_call: TRBV19
cdr3_aa: CASSLQTGGNGYTF; cdr3_nt: TGCGCCAGCAGCCTACAGACAGGGGGGAACGGCTACACCTTC; j_call: TRBJ1-2; clone_size: few; d_call: TRBD1; v_call: TRBV5-1
cdr3_aa: CASGDQGRSMRRGYGYTF; cdr3_nt: TGTGCCAGCGGCGATCAAGGACGGTCGATGCGGCGGGGCTATGGCTACACCTTC; j_call: TRBJ1-2; clone_size: -; d_call: -; v_call: TRBV7-2
cdr3_aa: CASSEVLAGEYEQYF; cdr3_nt: TGTGCCAGCAGTGAAGTTCTAGCGGGAGAATACGAGCAGTACTTC; j_call: TRBJ2-7; clone_size: -; d_call: TRBD2; v_call: TRBV6-1
cdr3_aa: CASSQDLIASPNTIYF; cdr3_nt: TGCGCCAGCAGCCAAGATCTTATAGCATCTCCCAACACCATATATTTT; j_call: TRBJ1-3; clone_size: few; d_call: -; v_call: TRBV4-3
cdr3_aa: CASSFGGLGGPFTDTQYF; cdr3_nt: TGTGCCAGCAGCTTCGGGGGGTTAGGGGGCCCCTTCACAGATACGCAGTATTTT; j_call: TRBJ2-3; clone_size: few; d_call: -; v_call: TRBV5-4